The rows below give T cell receptor beta chains drawn from one sample of a study of blood T cell repertoires in COVID-19. TCRdb's table, derived via immunoSEQ multiplex PCR, lists solely in-frame clones and lacks some. The sample contains 65,000 or so clones, 90% of which appear only once. Sequenced input: peripheral blood. Receptors originate from a man aged 55 to 69 with acute or convalescent COVID-19. CDR3s include the opening cysteine and the closing phenylalanine or tryptophan. A D gene is named only where the DNA matches it firmly. Only some rows state a clone size, as once, few, many or a class for expanded clones.

d_call j_call clone_size v_call cdr3_aa cdr3_nt
NA TRBJ2-3 NA TRBV29-1 CSVEVGAPDTQYF TGCAGCGTTGAAGTAGGAGCCCCAGATACGCAGTATTTT
NA TRBJ1-6 NA TRBV6-4 CASKGDGDNSPLHF TGTGCCAGTAAGGGGGACGGTGATAATTCACCCCTCCACTTT
TRBD1 TRBJ2-3 NA TRBV19 CASRSDRVEPDTQYF TGTGCCAGTAGAAGCGACAGGGTAGAGCCAGATACGCAGTATTTT
NA TRBJ1-1 NA TRBV2 CASSAQGDTEAFF TGTGCCAGCAGTGCTCAGGGTGACACTGAAGCTTTCTTT
NA TRBJ2-7 NA TRBV18 CASSPPTGGFYEQYF TGTGCCAGCTCACCACCGACGGGGGGCTTCTACGAGCAGTACTTC
TRBD2 TRBJ2-7 once TRBV6-6 CASKLAGLYEQYF TGTGCCAGCAAACTAGCGGGGCTCTACGAGCAGTACTTC
TRBD1 TRBJ2-2 NA TRBV27 CASSLGTVTGELFF TGTGCCAGCAGTCTCGGGACAGTAACCGGGGAGCTGTTTTTT
TRBD1 TRBJ1-4 once TRBV5-1 CASSRDSRNEKLFF TGCGCCAGCAGCCGGGACAGCCGTAATGAAAAACTGTTTTTT
NA TRBJ2-2 NA TRBV11-3 CASSFGGFGAGELFF TGTGCCAGCAGCTTCGGAGGGTTTGGGGCCGGGGAGCTGTTTTTT
TRBD2 TRBJ2-5 NA TRBV4-2 CASSQDQKGLAGGKETQYF TGTGCCAGCAGCCAAGATCAGAAAGGACTAGCGGGCGGCAAAGAGACCCAGTACTTC
NA TRBJ2-1 few TRBV30 CAWSGGSGWANEQFF TGTGCCTGGAGTGGGGGGAGCGGGTGGGCTAATGAGCAGTTCTTC
NA TRBJ1-2 NA TRBV27 CASSPRGGYTF TGTGCCAGCAGTCCCCGAGGGGGCTACACCTTC
TRBD1 TRBJ1-1 once TRBV6-6 CARWSGTGVEAFF TGTGCCCGCTGGTCCGGGACAGGGGTTGAAGCTTTCTTT
TRBD1 TRBJ1-2 NA TRBV5-1 CASSLGTGIMNGYTF TGCGCCAGCAGCTTGGGGACAGGGATAATGAATGGCTACACCTTC
NA TRBJ1-2 NA TRBV5-6 CASSLARLGYGYTF TGTGCCAGCAGCTTGGCCAGGCTTGGTTATGGCTACACCTTC
TRBD2 TRBJ2-3 NA TRBV5-1 CASAGGGTDTQYF TGCGCCAGCGCGGGGGGGGGCACAGATACGCAGTATTTT
NA TRBJ1-6 NA TRBV9 CASSNRENSPLHF TGTGCCAGCAGCAATAGGGAGAATTCACCCCTCCACTTT
TRBD1 TRBJ2-2 NA TRBV5-4 CASIKGGQGHSTGELFF TGTGCCAGCATCAAGGGGGGACAGGGCCACTCCACCGGGGAGCTGTTTTTT
TRBD1 TRBJ2-2 NA TRBV19 CASSVTTGTTGELFF TGTGCCAGTAGTGTTACGACAGGGACCACCGGGGAGCTGTTTTTT
NA TRBJ2-7 NA TRBV4-2 CASSQTDREQYF TGTGCCAGCAGCCAAACCGACAGAGAGCAGTACTTC
TRBD2 TRBJ2-1 once TRBV25-1 CASSEYGGGLAAYNEQFF TGTGCCAGCAGTGAATATGGTGGTGGGCTAGCGGCCTACAATGAGCAGTTCTTC
NA TRBJ1-6 NA TRBV5-5 CASSLADSSPLHF TGTGCCAGCAGCTTGGCCGACAGTTCACCCCTCCACTTT
TRBD1 TRBJ1-5 few TRBV6-5 CASSRTGNQPQHF TGTGCCAGTAGTAGGACAGGGAATCAGCCCCAGCATTTT
NA TRBJ1-2 NA TRBV4-2 CASSQDPGYGYTF TGTGCCAGCAGCCAAGACCCAGGGTATGGCTACACCTTC
NA TRBJ1-2 NA TRBV6-5 CASSLTGPGGYTF TGTGCCAGCAGTTTGACAGGTCCGGGTGGCTACACCTTC
TRBD2 TRBJ2-1 NA TRBV7-3 CASSPSGGVYNEQFF TGTGCCAGCAGCCCTAGCGGGGGGGTTTACAATGAGCAGTTCTTC
NA TRBJ2-1 NA TRBV7-9 CASSLFLPTANEQFF TGTGCCAGCAGCTTATTCTTACCTACTGCCAATGAGCAGTTCTTC
NA TRBJ1-6 NA TRBV6-4 CASSDSAGVHSPLHF TGTGCCAGCAGTGACAGTGCAGGGGTGCATTCACCCCTCCACTTT
NA TRBJ1-6 NA TRBV12-2 CASRSVPREGTVDNSPLHF TGTGCAAGTCGCAGCGTCCCCAGGGAAGGTACTGTGGATAATTCACCCCTCCACTTT
TRBD1 TRBJ2-2 once TRBV5-8 CASSAAGGRNTGELFF TGTGCCAGCAGCGCTGCAGGGGGAAGGAACACCGGGGAGCTGTTTTTT
NA TRBJ1-1 few TRBV5-1 CASSTAGNTEAFF TGCGCCAGCAGCACAGCAGGGAACACTGAAGCTTTCTTT
TRBD1 TRBJ2-3 NA TRBV2 CASSPSGGLTDTQYF TGTGCCAGCAGTCCTTCAGGGGGCCTCACAGATACGCAGTATTTT
TRBD1 TRBJ1-3 NA TRBV5-1 CASSSGQTGNTIYF TGCGCCAGCAGCTCGGGACAGACTGGAAACACCATATATTTT
NA TRBJ2-5 NA TRBV6-6 CASSYLGRVQETQYF TGTGCCAGCAGTTACTTGGGCAGGGTCCAAGAGACCCAGTACTTC
NA TRBJ1-2 NA TRBV2 CASSEASRQYGYTF TGTGCCAGCAGTGAAGCTTCGCGACAGTATGGCTACACCTTC
NA TRBJ1-1 NA TRBV5-1 CASTGSSSDTEAFF TGCGCCAGCACGGGGTCCTCATCCGACACTGAAGCTTTCTTT
NA TRBJ2-1 NA TRBV3-1/TRBV3-2 CASSQDAGWNEQFF TGTGCCAGCAGCCAAGACGCGGGTTGGAATGAGCAGTTCTTC
TRBD1 TRBJ1-6 NA TRBV11-3 CASSIGTDNSPLHF TGTGCCAGCAGCATCGGGACAGATAATTCACCCCTCCACTTT
TRBD1 TRBJ1-2 NA TRBV9 CASSVSPLQGNYGYTF TGTGCCAGCAGCGTCTCCCCATTACAGGGGAACTATGGCTACACCTTC
NA TRBJ1-1 once TRBV10-1 CASRQGPNTEAFF TGCGCCAGCAGACAGGGCCCGAACACTGAAGCTTTCTTT
NA TRBJ2-7 NA TRBV9 CASSVAGSELTYEQYF TGTGCCAGCAGCGTAGCTGGCAGCGAACTCACCTACGAGCAGTACTTC
TRBD1 TRBJ1-1 NA TRBV27 CASSPMTGSEAFF TGTGCCAGCAGCCCAATGACAGGGAGTGAAGCTTTCTTT
TRBD1 TRBJ1-2 once TRBV2 CASTPDRGDGYTF TGTGCCAGTACGCCGGACAGGGGTGATGGCTACACCTTC
NA TRBJ1-1 NA TRBV2 CASSVREEAFF TGTGCCAGCAGTGTTCGTGAGGAAGCTTTCTTT
NA TRBJ2-3 NA TRBV19 CASSISGRSTDTQYF TGTGCCAGTAGTATCAGCGGGCGCAGCACAGATACGCAGTATTTT
NA TRBJ1-2 NA TRBV20-1 CSASLSGGYTF TGCAGTGCTAGCTTGTCCGGGGGCTACACCTTC